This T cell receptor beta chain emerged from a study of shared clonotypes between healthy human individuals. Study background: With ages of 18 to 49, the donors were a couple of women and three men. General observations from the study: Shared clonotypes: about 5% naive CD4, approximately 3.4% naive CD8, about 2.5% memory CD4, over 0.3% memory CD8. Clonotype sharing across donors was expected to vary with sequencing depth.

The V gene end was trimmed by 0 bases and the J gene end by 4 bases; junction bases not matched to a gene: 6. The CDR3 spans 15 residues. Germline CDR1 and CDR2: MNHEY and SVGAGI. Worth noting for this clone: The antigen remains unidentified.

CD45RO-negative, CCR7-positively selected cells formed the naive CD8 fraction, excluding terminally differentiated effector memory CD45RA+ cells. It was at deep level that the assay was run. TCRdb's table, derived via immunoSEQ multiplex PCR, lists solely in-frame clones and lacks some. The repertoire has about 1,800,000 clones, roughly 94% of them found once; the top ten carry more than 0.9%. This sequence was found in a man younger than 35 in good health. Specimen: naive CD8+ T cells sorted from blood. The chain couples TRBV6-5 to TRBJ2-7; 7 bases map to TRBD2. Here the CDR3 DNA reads TGTGCCAGCAGTTACTCCGCTAGCGGAGTGTACGAGCAGTACTTC. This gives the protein CASSYSASGVYEQYF.